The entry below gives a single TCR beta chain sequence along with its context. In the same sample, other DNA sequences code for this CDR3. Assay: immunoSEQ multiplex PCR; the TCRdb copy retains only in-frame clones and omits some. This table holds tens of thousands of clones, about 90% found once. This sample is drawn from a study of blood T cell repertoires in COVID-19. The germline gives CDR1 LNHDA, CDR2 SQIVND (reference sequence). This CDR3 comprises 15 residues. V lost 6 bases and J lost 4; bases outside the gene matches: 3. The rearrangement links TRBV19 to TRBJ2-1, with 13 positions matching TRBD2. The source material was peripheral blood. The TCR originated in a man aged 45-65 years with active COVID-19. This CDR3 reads CASSPGLAGYNEQFF. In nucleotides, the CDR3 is TGTGCCAGTAGCCCGGGACTAGCGGGATACAATGAGCAGTTCTTC.